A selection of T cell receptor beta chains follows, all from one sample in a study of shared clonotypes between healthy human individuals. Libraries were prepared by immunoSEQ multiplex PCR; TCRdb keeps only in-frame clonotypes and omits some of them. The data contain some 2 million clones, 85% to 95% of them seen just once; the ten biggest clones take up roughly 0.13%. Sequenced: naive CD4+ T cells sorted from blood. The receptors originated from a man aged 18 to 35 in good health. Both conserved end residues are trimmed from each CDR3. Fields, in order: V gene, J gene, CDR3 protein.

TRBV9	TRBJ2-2	ASSVGAVGTTSGGELF
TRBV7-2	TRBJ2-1	ASSIQADPSYNEQF
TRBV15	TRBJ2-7	ATAGGPVPNEQY
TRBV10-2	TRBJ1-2	ASRETGRDYGYT
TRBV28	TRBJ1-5	ASSLQNNQPQH
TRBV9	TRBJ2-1	ASSARTGNNEQF
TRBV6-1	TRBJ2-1	ASSEVSGTHNEQF
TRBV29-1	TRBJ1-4	SPPRGEKLF
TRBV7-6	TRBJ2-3	ASSQAVGLAGFTDTQY
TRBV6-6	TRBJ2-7	ASSPSFNYEQY
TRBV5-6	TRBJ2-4	ASSTDRENIQY
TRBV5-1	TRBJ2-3	ASSLAGADTQY
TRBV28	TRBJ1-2	ASRPGQGYGYT
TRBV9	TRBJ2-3	ASSPEGASTDTQY
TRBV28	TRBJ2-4	ASSSSQGQVKNIQY
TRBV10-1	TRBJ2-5	ASSEELEETQY
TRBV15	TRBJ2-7	ATSRDVGLGNEQY
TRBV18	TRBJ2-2	ASSPFDTGELF
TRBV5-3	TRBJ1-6	ARSPRQYSPLH
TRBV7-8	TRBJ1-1	ASSPSRVYTEAF
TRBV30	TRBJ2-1	AWSVLYTGGLPFSYNEQF
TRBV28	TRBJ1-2	ASSLQSLTGGEVYGYT
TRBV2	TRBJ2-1	ASSRDGYNEQF
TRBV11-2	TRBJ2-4	ASSRGGIQNIQY
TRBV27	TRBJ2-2	ASSSRAGGLTGELF
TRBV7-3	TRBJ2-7	ASSSGQTPYEQY
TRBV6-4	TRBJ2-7	ARVRDREFYEQY
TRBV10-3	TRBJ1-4	AISEDSNEKLF
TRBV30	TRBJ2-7	AWGGYHEQY
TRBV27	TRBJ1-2	ASSLSAGVTGYT
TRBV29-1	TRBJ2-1	SVDPSGGIYNEQF
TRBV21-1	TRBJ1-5	ASSKIEGQGCQPQH
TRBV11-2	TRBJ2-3	ASSLQIGLAGSTDTQY
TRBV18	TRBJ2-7	ASSQQGASYEQY
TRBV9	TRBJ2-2	ASSAIGGSTGELF
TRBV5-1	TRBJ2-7	ASSATSGTLTYEQY
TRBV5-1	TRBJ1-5	ASSLDSLNQPQH
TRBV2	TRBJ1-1	ASKGEVVMNTEAF
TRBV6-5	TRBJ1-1	ASSTGQAGGEAF
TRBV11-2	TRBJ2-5	ASSAGPGPGSGTQY
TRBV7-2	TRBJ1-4	ASSPTGPGEKLF
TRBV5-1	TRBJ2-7	ASMDRAGKAPGEQY
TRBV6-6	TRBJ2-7	ASSYGGQGIDEQY
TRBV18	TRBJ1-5	ASSPGRNQPQH
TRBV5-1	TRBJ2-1	ASSLAGGLVNNEQF
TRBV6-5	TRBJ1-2	ATSRGGLNYGYT
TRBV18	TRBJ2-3	ASSPRVAGGTDTQY
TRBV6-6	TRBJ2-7	ASSATYEQY
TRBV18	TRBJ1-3	ASSPQDNPGNTIY
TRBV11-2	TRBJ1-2	ASSLGHRLTNYGYT
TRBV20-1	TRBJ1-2	SREGDYGYT
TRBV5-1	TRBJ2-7	ASSPLTATYEQY
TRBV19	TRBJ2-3	ASSIDWLAATDTQY
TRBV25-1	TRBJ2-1	ASSDLAGGEQF
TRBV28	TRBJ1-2	ASSWSNNYGYT